This T cell receptor (beta chain) was found in a study of cytomegalovirus exposure and HLA in healthy donors. This table comes from immunoSEQ multiplex PCR, and its TCRdb copy is limited to in-frame clones, with some not included. The data hold about 160,000 clones, with approximately 88% observed a single time. Whole-study results and caveats: First-cohort TCR clusters were later found to tend to co-occur in the approximately 120 validation repertoires. A few of the chains that were CMV-associated were confirmed in vitro to be specific for CMV antigens. Reports indicated that the classifier achieved high specificity and sensitivity in diagnosing cytomegalovirus status.

To note about this clone: What it recognizes is unknown.

The CDR3 consists of 15 residues. Trimming stripped 1 base from V and 8 bases from J, with 17 bases between. From germline, CDR1 is MGHRA and CDR2 YSYEKL. A roughly 120-subject validation cohort, separate from the 666-subject first cohort, supplied the donors. Sequencing was carried out using PBMCs. The TCR comes from a man under 40 in good health and CMV-seropositive. V usage is TRBV4-1 and J usage is TRBJ1-2; D is uncertain. CDR3 region: CASSQVSASRGGYTF. The CDR3, as DNA: TGCGCCAGCAGCCAAGTTTCAGCTAGTAGAGGAGGCTACACCTTC.